This T cell receptor beta chain is from a study of blood T cell repertoires in COVID-19 (dated by TCRdb to about 2020). For the wider study: Collaborator samples came from the United States, Italy and Spain and covered acute and convalescent phases of COVID-19. The prospective study material was composed of cDNA or gDNA derived from T cells, B-cell-depleted T cells, or PBMCs. The dataset comprised deeply sampled blood TCRbeta repertoires from subjects exposed to, actively infected with, or recovered from COVID-19. A freely available public database, intended as a resource for researchers studying the immune response to SARS-CoV-2, is where the repertoires were released. Samples came from the ongoing ImmuneRACE study (first 160 participants) plus 1,254 subjects from 6 global collaborators. Sample metadata almost always included a de-identified subject ID, COVID-19 status, age in years and sex. Where available, HLA class I and class II types were taken from metadata supplied by the sample provider and were not determined by assay-based typing. Beyond this particular receptor, the publication reports: The amount of clinical and demographic metadata varied by source and participant and was provided uncurated.

V trim: 5 bases; J trim: 6 bases; unmatched bases: 9. The CDR3, from cysteine to phenylalanine, totals 15 residues. Only the CDR3 DNA is retained, 45 bases long and in frame from the first base. The germline V gene (reference sequence) specifies SEHNR as CDR1 and FQNEAQ as CDR2. Only one count was recorded for this clone. There is no known antigen for this receptor. Per-base qualities were not stored, and no clone one base away is much larger. A second Seattle source provided samples from volunteer blood donors who had recovered from COVID-19. The collaborating institutions used their own protocols to collect whole blood in K2EDTA tubes. For TCRbeta analysis, collaborators shipped samples as frozen whole blood, isolated PBMCs, or DNA extracted from either of those sample types. TCRbeta CDR3 regions were amplified from genomic DNA by means of the immunoSEQ Assay, a bias-controlled multiplex PCR. The paper's processing steps were these. Nucleated cell counts per sample were estimated from amplification of reference gene primers within the assay. Sequence reads were collapsed and filtered to measure the absolute abundance of every unique TCRbeta CDR3 rearrangement. For each sample, productive Simpson clonality was calculated by taking the square root of Simpson's diversity index across productive rearrangements. TCRdb holds this immuneACCESS table with in-frame rearrangements only. Some clones are missing; in checked studies, unresolved V genes explain under half, and the rest has no known cause. V and J calls and clone size come straight from that table; D and trimming were deduced from the DNA. The sample table holds 200,000 to 250,000 clones, of which roughly 84% were seen once. Of the sample, 2.9% is held by the ten largest clones.

This sequence was found in a man in his forties or fifties who had recovered from COVID-19. What was sequenced was peripheral blood. The rearranged segments are TRBV7-9 and TRBJ2-1; TRBD2 aligns with 8 central bases. The CDR3 is CASSGGLAGTNEQFF. The DNA sequence is TGTGCCAGCAGCGGAGGACTAGCAGGGACCAATGAGCAGTTCTTC.